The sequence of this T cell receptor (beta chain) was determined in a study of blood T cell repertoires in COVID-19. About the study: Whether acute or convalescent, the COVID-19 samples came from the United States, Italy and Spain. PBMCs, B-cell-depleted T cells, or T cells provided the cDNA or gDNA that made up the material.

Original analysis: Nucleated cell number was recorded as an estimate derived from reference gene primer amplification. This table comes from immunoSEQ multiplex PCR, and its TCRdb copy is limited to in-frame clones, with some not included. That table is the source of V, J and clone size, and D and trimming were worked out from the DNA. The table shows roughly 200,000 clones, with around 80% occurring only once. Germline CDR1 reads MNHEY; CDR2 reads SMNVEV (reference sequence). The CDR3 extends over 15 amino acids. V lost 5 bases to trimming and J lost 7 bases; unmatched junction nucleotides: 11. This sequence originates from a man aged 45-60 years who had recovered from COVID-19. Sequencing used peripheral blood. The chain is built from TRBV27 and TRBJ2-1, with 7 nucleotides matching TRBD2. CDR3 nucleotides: TGTGCCAGCAGTCCACGACTAGCCCTCGGGAATGAGCAGTTCTTC. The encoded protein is CASSPRLALGNEQFF.